The 8 T cell receptor beta chains reported below all come from one sample, sequenced in a study of T cell changes during pregnancy in multiple sclerosis. Assay used: immunoSEQ multiplex PCR; TCRdb lists only in-frame clones, some missing. The data show about 75,000 clones, more than 80% seen once. Here the sequenced sample was peripheral blood, taken in the first trimester of pregnancy. These receptors were taken from a female donor in good health, enrolled as a control in a pregnancy study.

Note on this clone: An end of the junction differs from the germline gene, which may be a read error. V gene TRBV7-7 combines with J gene TRBJ2-2; D possibly corresponds to TRBD2 (5 bases). The CDR3 length is 15 residues. The V gene's germline CDR1 is SSHAT and CDR2 FNYEAQ (reference sequence). The CDR3 loop is CASSLAPHLEGELFF. In nucleotides, the CDR3 is TGTGCTAGCAGCTTAGCGCCTCACCTCGAGGGGGAGCTGTTTTTT.

This chain joins TRBV6-6 and TRBJ2-5; D is possibly TRBD2 (5 bases). V lost 0 bases and J lost 1, with 12 bases in between. This CDR3 has 16 amino acids. Germline values: CDR1 MNHNY, CDR2 SVGAGI (reference sequence). The CDR3 DNA reads TGTGCCAGCAGTTACTCGGTTAGCGCCACCCAAGAGACCCAGTACTTC. Residues: CASSYSVSATQETQYF.

The J gene is TRBJ1-4, the V gene TRBV2, with D unclear. There are 11 residues in the CDR3. Germline CDR1 and CDR2: SNHLY and FYNNEI. Trimming removed 4 bases from V and 8 bases from J, with 5 bases in between. The CDR3 here is CASSVEEKLFF. The CDR3 DNA follows: TGTGCCAGCAGTGTAGAGGAAAAACTGTTTTTT.

The V and J genes are TRBV5-5 and TRBJ2-4; 7 bases agree with TRBD1. The CDR3 runs to 15 residues. Germline CDR1 is SGHKS and CDR2 is YYEKEE (reference sequence). The V gene end was trimmed by 6 bases and the J gene end by 5 bases; junction bases not matched to a gene: 11. The CDR3 bases are TGTGCCAGCAAACCCCATACAGGGGCCGAAAACATTCAGTACTTC. This translates into CASKPHTGAENIQYF.

The genes are TRBV11-2 and TRBJ1-1, with D possibly matching TRBD1 (5 bases). The CDR3 is 15 residues long. The germline CDR1 and CDR2 sequences are SGHAT and FQNNGV. V gave up 1 base and J gave up 4 bases, with 13 bases separating them. The CDR3 DNA sequence: TGTGCCAGCAGCTTAGTCGACAGTTCTGGCACTGAAGCTTTCTTT. The encoded protein is CASSLVDSSGTEAFF.

V usage is TRBV7-2 and J usage is TRBJ1-5, with D uncertain. V was trimmed by 4 bases and J by 4 bases, leaving 5 bases between them. The CDR3 consists of 12 residues. CDR1 is SGHTA and CDR2 is FQGNSA in the germline V gene. CDR3 loop: CASSSQNQPQHF. The CDR3 coding sequence is TGTGCCAGCAGCTCACAGAATCAGCCCCAGCATTTT.

The chain has TRBV27 and TRBJ1-1; TRBD1 might be the D (5 bases). The CDR3 spans 14 residues. Germline CDR1 and CDR2: MNHEY and SMNVEV (reference sequence). V lost 7 bases to trimming and J lost 10 bases, with 22 bases between them. This chain's CDR3 is CASNSRRGLKGAFF. In DNA, the CDR3 is TGTGCCAGCAACTCCCGGCGGGGCCTTAAGGGAGCTTTCTTT.

The V call is TRBV12-5, the J call TRBJ2-1, with a possible D match to TRBD1 (6 bases). The CDR3 contains 12 residues. Trimming stripped 2 bases from V and 10 bases from J, with 9 bases between. Per the germline V gene, CDR1 is LGHNT and CDR2 is FRNRAP. The CDR3: CASGLYTGEQFF. Written as DNA, the CDR3 is TGTGCTAGTGGTTTGTATACAGGGGAGCAGTTCTTC.